This is a list of T cell receptor beta chains from one sample in a study of cytomegalovirus exposure and HLA in healthy donors. Clones were read by immunoSEQ multiplex PCR, and TCRdb kept only the in-frame ones, dropping some. The repertoire consists of 150,000 to 200,000 clones, with 70% occurring once and the leading ten covering 4.7%. Sequencing was done on a sample of PBMCs. The receptors come from a young man in good health and CMV-seropositive. The CDR3 runs from the conserved cysteine through the conserved F or W. The D gene is left open where the match is weak. Size values are once, few and many counts, or a class for expanded clones, and some rows have none.

>-|TRBD1|TRBV2|TRBJ2-5
TGTGCCAGCGTCCGGGACAGGACACAAGAGACCCAGTACTTC
CASVRDRTQETQYF
>-|-|TRBV7-3|TRBJ1-1
TGTGCCAGCAGGTTTCGGGGGACCGATGGGACTGAAGCTTTCTTT
CASRFRGTDGTEAFF
>-|TRBD2|TRBV5-4|TRBJ2-3
TGTGCCAGCAGTTCCGTCACTAGCGGGCATACCCCACATACGCAGTATTTT
CASSSVTSGHTPHTQYF
>few|-|TRBV5-6|TRBJ1-1
TGTGCCAGCAGCGATATGGCGACTCCGAACACTGAAGCTTTCTTT
CASSDMATPNTEAFF
>-|-|TRBV28|TRBJ1-6
TGTGCCAGCAGTTTCGGAGTAACGGATTCACCCCTCCACTTT
CASSFGVTDSPLHF
>-|TRBD1|TRBV28|TRBJ1-2
TGTGCCAGCACCGGGGACAGCAGCTATGGCTACACCTTC
CASTGDSSYGYTF
>once|-|TRBV18|TRBJ2-2
TGTGCCAGCTCACCAGAGACTGGCGATGAAACCGGGGAGCTGTTTTTT
CASSPETGDETGELFF
>-|-|TRBV4-2|TRBJ1-6
TGTGCCAGCAGCCAAGAATGTCCCGTGACAGCTGGGTGGGATTCACCCCTCCACTTT
CASSQECPVTAGWDSPLHF
>-|-|TRBV7-7|TRBJ2-1
TGTGCTAGCAGCTTCTCGACTAGGAGCAATGAGCAGTTCTTC
CASSFSTRSNEQFF
>-|-|TRBV27|TRBJ1-1
TGTGCCAGCAGGAAACAGGGTTTGAACACTGAAGCTTTCTTT
CASRKQGLNTEAFF
>-|TRBD1|TRBV29-1|TRBJ1-1
TGCAGCGTTGAAACAGGGGCATACACTGAAGCTTTCTTT
CSVETGAYTEAFF
>-|-|TRBV7-6|TRBJ1-1
TGTGCCAGCAGCTCGACAGGGAACACTGAAGCTTTCTTT
CASSSTGNTEAFF
>few|-|TRBV5-1|TRBJ2-3
TGCGCCAGCAGCTCGGGGGTTAGCACAGATACGCAGTATTTT
CASSSGVSTDTQYF
>-|TRBD1|TRBV10-3|TRBJ1-1
TGTGCCATCAGTGAGACAGGGGGCGCGACTGAAGCTTTCTTT
CAISETGGATEAFF
>few|TRBD1|TRBV5-1|TRBJ1-2
TGCGCCAGCAGCCCTCAGGGACAGGCCCTCTATGGCTACACCTTC
CASSPQGQALYGYTF
>-|TRBD2|TRBV19|TRBJ2-3
TGTGCCAGTAGTCCGACTAGCGGAAGCACAGATACGCAGTATTTT
CASSPTSGSTDTQYF
>-|TRBD1|TRBV5-6|TRBJ1-2
TGTGCCAGCAGCGCCTGGGGACAGCTTTATGGCTACACCTTC
CASSAWGQLYGYTF
>-|-|TRBV5-6|TRBJ1-2
TGTGCCAGCAGCCATGGCGAGGGAACTGGCTTC
CASSHGEGTGF
>few|-|TRBV7-9|TRBJ1-1
TGTGCCAGCAGCTCGACAGACATGAACACTGAAGCTTTCTTT
CASSSTDMNTEAFF
>-|-|TRBV5-1|TRBJ2-3
TGCGCCAGCAGCTTGGCCCCGGGTGGCGCGGATACGCAGTATTTT
CASSLAPGGADTQYF
>-|TRBD2|TRBV7-9|TRBJ2-3
TGTGCCAGCAGCCCTTGGGGACTAGCGGGGGGGCTGGGAGATACGCAGTATTTT
CASSPWGLAGGLGDTQYF
>-|-|TRBV2|TRBJ2-2
TGTGCCAGCAGAGAGTTCACCGGGGAGCTGTTTTTT
CASREFTGELFF
>few|TRBD2|TRBV7-2|TRBJ2-3
TGTGCCAGCAGCTGGACTAGCGGGAGCACAGATACGCAGTATTTT
CASSWTSGSTDTQYF
>-|-|TRBV11-2|TRBJ1-2
TGTGCCAGCAACTTAGTCCGGGGGTCGGGTGGCTACACCTTC
CASNLVRGSGGYTF
>-|-|TRBV6-1|TRBJ2-5
TGTGCCAGCAGTGAAGCCCCGGTTGGGACCCAGTACTTC
CASSEAPVGTQYF
>-|TRBD1|TRBV7-9|TRBJ2-5
TGTGCCAGCAGCCCCGGGACAGGGGGTCCTCAAGAGACCCAGTACTTC
CASSPGTGGPQETQYF
>-|-|TRBV15|TRBJ2-5
TGTGCCACCAGCAGGCCCCAAGCTCAAGAGACCCAGTACTTC
CATSRPQAQETQYF
>-|TRBD2|TRBV30|TRBJ2-1
TGTGCCTGGAGTAGCGGGAGTATTAATGAGCAGTTCTTC
CAWSSGSINEQFF
>-|TRBD2|TRBV19|TRBJ2-1
TGTGCCAGTAGTTCGAGACTAGCGGGAGGTTTGGACAATGAGCAGTTCTTC
CASSSRLAGGLDNEQFF
>few|TRBD2|TRBV6-1|TRBJ2-1
TGTGCCAGCAGTGAAGCCCTACTTGGACTAGCGGCCTACAATGAGCAGTTCTTC
CASSEALLGLAAYNEQFF
>-|-|TRBV27|TRBJ1-2
TGTGCCAGCAGCCGCGCTAGACAGGCTACCTATGGCTACACCTTC
CASSRARQATYGYTF
>-|TRBD2|TRBV7-2|TRBJ2-5
TGTGCCAGCAGCTTAGAGACGGGGGGGCTCCCCTGGGCCCAGTACTTC
CASSLETGGLPWAQYF
>-|TRBD1|TRBV5-6|TRBJ2-1
TGTGCCAGCAGCGCAGGGACAGGGGAATCCTACAATGAGCAGTTCTTC
CASSAGTGESYNEQFF
>once|TRBD1|TRBV5-1|TRBJ1-4
TGCGCCAGCAGCAGGGACAGGGCATCGGATGAAAAACTGTTTTTT
CASSRDRASDEKLFF
>few|-|TRBV30|TRBJ1-2
TGTGCCTGGGACGGAAGGGGCGCCTATGGCTACACCTTC
CAWDGRGAYGYTF
>-|TRBD1|TRBV10-3|TRBJ1-5
TGTGCCATCGCCCGGGACAGGGGTACGGATCAGCCCCAGCATTTT
CAIARDRGTDQPQHF
>-|TRBD1|TRBV6-4|TRBJ2-3
TGTGCCAGCAGTGACTCAGAACAGGGGGCCACAGATACGCAGTATTTT
CASSDSEQGATDTQYF
>once|TRBD1|TRBV11-2|TRBJ1-2
TGTGCCAGCAGAGACAGGGGAAGGGACTATGGCTACACCTTC
CASRDRGRDYGYTF
>-|-|TRBV4-1|TRBJ1-2
TGCGCCAGCAGCACAGGGTATGGCTACACCTTC
CASSTGYGYTF
>-|TRBD2|TRBV4-1|TRBJ2-3
TGCGCCAGCAGCCAAGATGGGGCTAGCGGGAGTGGACTGACACAAGATACGCAGTATTTT
CASSQDGASGSGLTQDTQYF
>once|TRBD1|TRBV6-1|TRBJ1-4
TGTGCCAGCAGTGAAAGACAGGGGGTAGAAAAACTGTTTTTT
CASSERQGVEKLFF
>-|TRBD1|TRBV7-3|TRBJ1-1
TGTGCCAGCAGCTCCAACACAGGGGCGAACACTGAAGCTTTCTTT
CASSSNTGANTEAFF
>-|-|TRBV27|TRBJ2-2
TGTGCCAGCAGTGTCTACCCCTATACGTACGGGACGAACACCGGGGAGCTGTTTTTT
CASSVYPYTYGTNTGELFF
>-|TRBD2|TRBV30|TRBJ2-5
TGTGCCCGGAGTGTAACGGGAGGGGGAGAGACCCAGTACTTC
CARSVTGGGETQYF
>-|TRBD1|TRBV14|TRBJ1-2
TGTGCCAGCAGCCAAGAGGGACAGGTCTTCTATGGCTACACCTTC
CASSQEGQVFYGYTF
>-|-|TRBV11-3|TRBJ2-1
TGTGCCAGCAGCTTAGGCAGCGAGGGAGAGCAGTTCTTC
CASSLGSEGEQFF